This entry describes one T cell receptor beta chain. The specificity of this receptor is unknown. No base-level quality is on record; no much larger clone is a single base apart. The CDR3 starts with the cysteine, ends with the phenylalanine, and has 14 residues. This entry keeps only the CDR3 DNA: 42 bases, framed from base 1. The germline V gene yields SGHAT for CDR1 and FQNNGV for CDR2. Trimming accounts for 4 bases at V and 10 bases at J, while the number of junction bases matched to no gene is 11. The sample belongs to a study of blood T cell repertoires in COVID-19 (dated by TCRdb to 2018 to 2020). Notes on the research overall: Samples covering the acute and convalescent phases of COVID-19 were provided by collaborators in the United States, Italy and Spain. The material from the prospective study consisted of cDNA or gDNA derived from T cells, B-cell-depleted T cells, or PBMCs. Deeply sampled blood TCRbeta repertoires from subjects exposed to, actively infected with, or recovered from COVID-19 were included in the dataset. The repertoires were released in a freely available public database meant as a resource for research on the immune response to SARS-CoV-2. Samples came from the ongoing ImmuneRACE study (first 160 participants) plus 1,254 subjects from 6 global collaborators. Nearly every sample came with metadata listing a de-identified subject ID, COVID-19 status, age in years and sex. HLA class I and class II types, where available, came from metadata supplied by the sample provider rather than from assay-based typing.

In the prospective study, participants were about 18 to 89 years old, resided in 20 to 30 geographic areas of the United States, and were enrolled through a virtual design. To assign participants to cohorts, the prospective study relied on clinical history that participants themselves reported in a screening survey and a study questionnaire. Recovered participants in ImmuneRACE Cohort 3 were defined as having two consecutive negative NP/OP PCR tests, clearance from a healthcare professional, or resolution of symptoms. Each participant in the prospective study had whole blood, serum and a nasopharyngeal or oropharyngeal swab collected by mobile phlebotomists. Prospective study participants could optionally give additional blood draws and questionnaires over a roughly 2-month period. Blood samples from the prospective study were shipped frozen or at room temperature prior to DNA extraction. TCRbeta CDR3 regions were amplified from genomic DNA using the immunoSEQ Assay, a bias-controlled multiplex PCR. As for the authors' bioinformatics: Nucleated cell counts per sample were estimated from amplification of reference gene primers within the assay. To quantify the absolute abundance of each unique TCRbeta CDR3 rearrangement, sequence reads were collapsed and filtered. For each sample, productive Simpson clonality was calculated by taking the square root of Simpson's diversity index across productive rearrangements. Entries here come from immuneACCESS through TCRdb and include only in-frame sequences with V and J called. Some clones fail to appear in such tables; in the studies checked, an unresolved V gene covers under half of the shortfall, and the cause of the remainder is unknown. V and J calls and clone size are those listed in that table; D and trimming were worked out from the DNA. Counted in this sample were more than 350,000 clones; over 75% of them appeared once. Roughly 1% of the sample is held by the ten biggest clonotypes.

Study-wide conclusions, independent of this receptor: Clinical and demographic metadata were provided uncurated, with the amount varying by source and participant.

The sequence is built from TRBV11-2 and TRBJ2-5, with 8 bases matching TRBD2. Sequencing input: PBMCs or T cells enriched from blood (not recorded which). The sequence was collected from a man between 18 and 35 years old who had recovered from COVID-19. The CDR3 corresponds to CASSSLAGRGDQYF. The sequenced DNA: TGTGCCAGCAGCTCATTAGCGGGGAGGGGGGACCAGTACTTC.